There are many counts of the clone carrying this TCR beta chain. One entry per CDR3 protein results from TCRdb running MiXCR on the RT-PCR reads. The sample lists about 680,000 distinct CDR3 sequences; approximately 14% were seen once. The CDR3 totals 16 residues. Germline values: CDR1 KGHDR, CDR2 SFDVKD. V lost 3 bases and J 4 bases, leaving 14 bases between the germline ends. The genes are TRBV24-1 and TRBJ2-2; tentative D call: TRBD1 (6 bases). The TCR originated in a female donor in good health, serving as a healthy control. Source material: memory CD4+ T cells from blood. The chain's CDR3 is CATSDRSSGVTGELFF. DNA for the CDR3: TGTGCCACCAGTGATCGATCCTCAGGGGTCACCGGGGAGCTGTTTTTT.